The 24 T cell receptor beta chains in this list originate from one sample, sequenced in a study of T cell repertoires in cytomegalovirus infection. Antigen specificity for these receptors is unknown. TCRdb ran MiXCR on the reads and lists one entry per CDR3 protein. The sample includes 140,000 to 150,000 distinct CDR3 sequences, 32% of them seen just once. The sequencing used CD8+ T cells from cultured PBMCs, collected from culture after CMV antigen stimulation. The receptors stem from a human donor in good health (CMV status not recorded). Some clones in this sample may be carry-over from other donors' samples.

This clonotype was picked up many times. The gene calls are TRBV7-8 and TRBJ1-1, with D maybe TRBD1 (5 bases). V lost 5 bases and J lost 5, with 15 bases in between. Per germline, CDR1 SGHVS and CDR2 FQNEAQ. This CDR3 region has 14 residues. CDR3 DNA: TGTGCCAGCAGCAAATTGCAGGGTGGGACTGAAGCTTTCTTT. It yields the protein CASSKLQGGTEAFF.

The chain uses TRBV4-1 and TRBJ1-1; D gene unclear. V shed 3 bases and J shed 6 bases, with 11 bases lying between them. The CDR3 covers 13 residues. The germline V gene encodes CDR1 MGHRA and CDR2 YSYEKL. The CDR3 is CASSQSGKSEAFF. The CDR3 nucleotides are TGCGCCAGCAGCCAGAGTGGGAAGTCTGAAGCTTTCTTT.

A few counts support this clonotype. The V gene is TRBV20-1, the J gene TRBJ2-7; D may be TRBD2 (5 bases). Germline V gene data show CDR1 as DFQATT and CDR2 as SNEGSKA (reference sequence). This CDR3 comprises 16 residues. V lost 0 bases and J 2 bases, leaving 17 bases between the germline ends. The CDR3 bases are TGCAGTGCTAGAGATTCCCCGGGGAAGGGCACCTACGAGCAGTACTTC. It is translated as CSARDSPGKGTYEQYF.

This clonotype has ten or more counts. V is TRBV24-1 and J is TRBJ2-1, with a weak D call TRBD2 (7 bases). The germline V gene has CDR1 KGHDR and CDR2 SFDVKD. Trimming cost V 4 bases and J 8 bases, with 20 bases left between them. The CDR3 is 16 amino acids. Here the CDR3 reads CATSEPAGGRVDEQFF. The CDR3 DNA reads as TGTGCCACCAGTGAGCCCGCCGGGGGGCGTGTCGATGAGCAGTTCTTC.

On this clonotype: This may be a read error: a much more frequent sequence differs by one nucleotide. CDR3 bases: TGTGCCAGTAGTACCCCCCCCGTCTGCGAGCAGTACTTC. Protein product: CASSTPPVCEQYF. V gene TRBV19 combines with J gene TRBJ2-7; unclear D gene. CDR3 length: 13 amino acids. Trimming removed 4 bases at V and 6 bases at J, with 13 bases between. CDR1 LNHDA and CDR2 SQIVND come from the germline V gene (reference sequence).

This clonotype was observed a handful of times. V is TRBV20-1 and J is TRBJ2-2, with 8 nucleotides matching TRBD2. J was trimmed by 4 bases and V by 6 bases; bases with no gene match: 10. The V gene's germline CDR1 is DFQATT and CDR2 SNEGSKA (reference sequence). This CDR3 contains 15 residues. The CDR3 spells CSAKGGTSGTGELFF. In DNA, the CDR3 is TGCAGTGCCAAGGGGGGGACTAGTGGCACCGGGGAGCTGTTTTTT.

This clonotype was detected a few times. This rearrangement joins TRBV7-9 to TRBJ2-3; D might be TRBD1 (5 bases). Germline V gene data show CDR1 as SEHNR and CDR2 as FQNEAQ (reference sequence). Trimming took off 2 bases at V and 4 bases at J, with 10 bases between the two ends. The CDR3 totals 14 residues. Here the CDR3 DNA reads TGTGCCAGCAGCTTACTCCGACAGTCAGATACGCAGTATTTT. Translating gives CASSLLRQSDTQYF.

In its sample, this clonotype was seen a few times. The V call is TRBV19, the J call TRBJ1-1; D possibly corresponds to TRBD1 (5 bases). CDR3 length: 14 amino acids. V shed 3 bases and J shed 4 bases, with 12 bases lying between them. CDR1 is LNHDA and CDR2 is SQIVND in the germline V gene (reference sequence). The CDR3 DNA follows: TGTGCCAGTAGTATGACAGAAATGGGCACTGAAGCTTTCTTT. Amino acids: CASSMTEMGTEAFF.

This clonotype has at least ten counts. The chain carries TRBV4-2 and TRBJ1-1; the D is unclear. The CDR3 covers 12 residues. Trimming cost V 2 bases and J 1 base, with 2 bases left between them. Germline lookup yields CDR1 LGHNA and CDR2 YNFKEQ. CDR3 loop: CASSQPNTEAFF. Here the CDR3 DNA reads TGTGCCAGCAGCCAACCGAACACTGAAGCTTTCTTT.

This chain connects TRBV3-1 to TRBJ2-3; D remains unclear. The CDR3 is made up of 16 amino acids. The germline CDR1 and CDR2 sequences are LGHDT and YNNKEL (reference sequence). The germline V and J ends were trimmed by 0 bases and 0 bases, with 10 bases remaining between them. The CDR3 nucleotides read TGTGCCAGCAGCCAAGATTTGGCATTTAGCACAGATACGCAGTATTTT. This translates into CASSQDLAFSTDTQYF.

The sample holds many counts of this clonotype. The V gene is TRBV12-3 or TRBV12-4, the J gene TRBJ2-1; tentatively, D is TRBD1 (5 bases). CDR3 length: 12 residues. Trimming pared 3 bases from V and 7 bases from J, leaving 7 bases between. CDR3 amino acids: CASSFSGNEQFF. The CDR3 bases are TGTGCCAGCAGTTTTTCAGGGAATGAGCAGTTCTTC.

This clonotype was counted a few times. A much larger clonotype is one base distant, so this may be a read error. No conserved phenylalanine or tryptophan is present at the end of the CDR3, so a read error is the likely explanation. The chain combines TRBV7-9 with TRBJ2-7; D is unresolved. This CDR3 has 12 residues. From germline, CDR1 is SEHNR and CDR2 FQNEAQ (reference sequence). Trimming removed 2 bases at V and 6 bases at J, with 8 bases between. For the CDR3, the DNA is TGTGCCAGCAGCTTAATAGAGTCCGAGCAGTACCTC. This sequence encodes CASSLIESEQYL.

The chain recombines TRBV4-3 with TRBJ1-1; D ambiguous. The germline V and J ends were trimmed by 4 bases and 1 base, with 10 bases remaining between them. This CDR3 has 14 amino acids. Germline V CDR1 and CDR2: LGHNA, YSLEER. The CDR3 protein is CASSLGWTNTEAFF. CDR3 DNA: TGCGCCAGCAGCCTCGGGTGGACGAACACTGAAGCTTTCTTT.

J is TRBJ1-6 and V is TRBV19; D call uncertain. Germline values: CDR1 LNHDA, CDR2 SQIVND (reference sequence). The CDR3 is 13 amino acids. V was shortened by 3 bases and J by 14 bases, with 14 bases between the two germline ends. The CDR3 region has the DNA TGTGCCAGTAGTATCCTACCCTATGGGGCCCTCCACTTT. Residues: CASSILPYGALHF.

J is TRBJ2-1 and V is TRBV7-9, with D unresolved. This CDR3 comprises 16 residues. From germline, CDR1 is SEHNR and CDR2 FQNEAQ (reference sequence). The germline V and J ends were trimmed by 5 bases and 2 bases, with 16 bases remaining between them. Here the CDR3 DNA reads TGTGCCAGCAGCACATTTACGGGCCGCACCTACAATGAGCAGTTCTTC. Protein product: CASSTFTGRTYNEQFF.

A few counts support this clonotype. The chain is built from TRBV6-1 and TRBJ2-1, with D maybe TRBD2 (6 bases). CDR3 length: 17 residues. Trimming cost V 3 bases and J 0 bases, with 15 bases left between them. CDR1 and CDR2 from the germline V gene are MNHNS and SASEGT. CDR3 sequence (DNA): TGTGCCAGCAGTGAGGCTGGAGGGCTGAGCTCCTACAATGAGCAGTTCTTC. Its translation is CASSEAGGLSSYNEQFF.

V is TRBV6-4 and J is TRBJ2-3; 9 bases fit TRBD2. CDR3 length equals 15 residues. V gave up 3 bases and J gave up 2 bases; unmatched junction bases: 3. In germline, CDR1 is MRHNA, CDR2 SNTAGT. Here the CDR3 reads CASSERGGPTDTQYF. Written as DNA, the CDR3 is TGTGCCAGCAGTGAGCGGGGGGGCCCCACAGATACGCAGTATTTT.

At least ten counts were recorded for this clonotype. The CDR3 DNA is TGTGCCAGCAGCTTAGTTGTCGGCCTCCGCTACAATGAGCAGTTCTTC. It translates to CASSLVVGLRYNEQFF. The rearrangement joins TRBV7-9 to TRBJ2-1; D unresolved. The CDR3 sequence is 16 residues long. V was pared by 1 base and J by 3 bases, with 13 bases between. CDR1 SEHNR and CDR2 FQNEAQ come from the germline V gene (reference sequence).

This clonotype has only a few counts. The V call is TRBV12-3 or TRBV12-4, the J call TRBJ2-1; D is perhaps TRBD2 (6 bases). Trimming removed 3 bases at V and 4 bases at J, with 10 bases between. The CDR3 runs 14 residues. CDR3 DNA: TGTGCCAGCAGTTTGACTAGTCGGTACAATGAGCAGTTCTTC. This encodes CASSLTSRYNEQFF.

V and J are TRBV2 and TRBJ1-1; D remains unclear. V lost 7 bases and J 0 bases, leaving 9 bases between the germline ends. The CDR3 covers 13 residues. Germline-derived CDR1 and CDR2 are SNHLY and FYNNEI. CDR3 region: CASIPPVNTEAFF. CDR3 in DNA: TGTGCCAGCATCCCCCCGGTGAACACTGAAGCTTTCTTT. Full variable domain (outside the CDR3, taken from reference TRBV2 and TRBJ1-1): EPEVTQTPSHQVTQMGQEVILRCVPISNHLYFYWYRQILGQKVEFLVSFYNNEISEKSEIFDDQFSVERPDGSNFTLKIRSTKLEDSAMYFCASIPPVNTEAFFGQGTRLTVV.

The count of this clonotype is one. The rearrangement links TRBV19 to TRBJ2-5, with D maybe TRBD2 (6 bases). The germline V gene encodes CDR1 LNHDA and CDR2 SQIVND (reference sequence). Trimming left V 4 bases short and J 1 base short, with 10 bases between. This CDR3 contains 14 residues. DNA for the CDR3: TGTGCCAGTAGTAATCTAGCGTTCCAAGAGACCCAGTACTTC. Its protein product is CASSNLAFQETQYF.

This clonotype was picked up many times. The chain links TRBV7-2 to TRBJ2-2, with D unresolved. Looked up from germline, CDR1 is SGHTA and CDR2 is FQGNSA. This CDR3 is 12 amino acids long. Between the trimmed V and J ends, which lost 3 bases and 8 bases, there was a span of 7 bases. The CDR3 nucleotides read TGTGCCAGCAGCTTCTCGAGGGGGGAGCTGTTTTTT. Amino acids: CASSFSRGELFF.

The chain carries TRBV10-3 and TRBJ2-1, with a tentative D call TRBD2 (6 bases). The CDR3 has 15 residues. V lost 5 bases to trimming and J lost 8 bases, with 19 bases between them. Per germline, CDR1 ENHRY and CDR2 SYGVKD. CDR3 region: CAISLAGTPADEQFF. The CDR3, as DNA: TGTGCCATCAGTCTCGCCGGGACTCCCGCCGATGAGCAGTTCTTC.

The rearrangement links TRBV5-1 to TRBJ2-1, with 7 bases aligning to TRBD1. The CDR3 spans 16 residues. The V segment lost 3 bases and the J segment 2 bases; nucleotides outside the gene matches: 8. Germline-derived CDR1 and CDR2 are SGHRS and YFSETQ. In nucleotides, the CDR3 is TGCGCCAGCAGCTCGGCCGGGACAGCGGCCTACAATGAGCAGTTCTTC. Its protein product is CASSSAGTAAYNEQFF.